This T cell receptor (beta chain) was sequenced during a study of Graves' ophthalmopathy and Graves' hyperthyroidism. Trimming cost V 10 bases and J 5 bases, with 21 bases left between them. CDR1 is ENHRY, CDR2 SYGVKD, per germline. The CDR3 length is 14 residues. RNA transcripts served as template for amplifying TCR beta CDR3 sequences. Following a first-round RT-PCR that used HTBI primers, a second-round multiplex PCR was carried out. TCRdb ran MiXCR on the multiplex PCR reads and lists one entry per CDR3 protein. The sample lists 400,000 to 500,000 distinct CDR3 sequences, 21% occurring once. Input material: peripheral blood. The chain recombines TRBV10-3 with TRBJ2-7; D assignment may be TRBD1 or TRBD2 (6 bases each). This sequence was found in a woman younger than 35 with stable Graves' hyperthyroidism. The CDR3 sequence: CATSTGGVLNEQYF. CDR3 sequence (DNA): TGTGCCACGTCCACCGGGGGCGTTCTGAACGAGCAGTACTTC.